This TCR beta chain was retrieved from a study of siplizumab effects on memory and regulatory T cells. Study-level results: Suppression by proliferating Tregs derived from siplizumab cultures was not verified.

This clone was seen more than once but under ten times. Its antigen remains unknown. The table came from immunoSEQ multiplex PCR; TCRdb's copy has only in-frame clones and leaves some out. The repertoire holds over 70,000 clones, roughly 94% seen once, with less than 20% in the top ten. Between the trimmed V and J ends, which lost 3 bases and 2 bases, there was a span of 12 bases. The germline V gene encodes CDR1 SGDLS and CDR2 YYNGEE. The CDR3 is 14 amino acids. V gene TRBV9 combines with J gene TRBJ2-7; D may be TRBD1 (7 bases). This receptor was obtained from a human donor in good health. The sequenced sample was CD8+ T cells sorted from blood. Here the CDR3 reads CASSGGDRTYEQYF. CDR3 DNA: TGTGCCAGCAGCGGGGGGGACAGAACCTACGAGCAGTACTTC.